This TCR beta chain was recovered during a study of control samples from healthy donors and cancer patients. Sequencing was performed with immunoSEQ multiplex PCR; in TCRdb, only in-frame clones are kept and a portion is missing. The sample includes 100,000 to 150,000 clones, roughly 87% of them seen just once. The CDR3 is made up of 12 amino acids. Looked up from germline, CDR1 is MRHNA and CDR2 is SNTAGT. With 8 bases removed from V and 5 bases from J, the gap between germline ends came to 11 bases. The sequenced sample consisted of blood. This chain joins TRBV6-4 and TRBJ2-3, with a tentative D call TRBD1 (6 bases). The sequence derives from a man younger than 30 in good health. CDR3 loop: CASGRGKDTQYF. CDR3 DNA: TGTGCCAGCGGAAGGGGGAAAGATACGCAGTATTTT.